Each of the 23 T cell receptor beta chains below was sequenced from the same sample in a study of cytomegalovirus exposure and HLA in healthy donors. Amplification used 60 Vbeta primers and 13 Jbeta primers. Libraries were prepared by immunoSEQ multiplex PCR; TCRdb keeps only in-frame clonotypes and omits some of them. Here the sample spans under 300,000 clones, approximately 91% being singletons. Sequencing used PBMCs. These receptors came from a girl aged 2 to 10 in good health and CMV-seronegative.

The chain couples TRBV11-2 to TRBJ1-1; D might be TRBD1 (6 bases). The CDR3 consists of 11 residues. Germline V gene data show CDR1 as SGHAT and CDR2 as FQNNGV. V dropped 5 bases and J dropped 7 bases, with 8 bases sitting between them. The CDR3 spells CASSGGGEAFF. CDR3 nucleotide sequence: TGTGCCAGCAGCGGGGGCGGTGAAGCTTTCTTT.

The rearrangement joins TRBV2 to TRBJ1-6, with TRBD1 as a possible D gene (6 bases). The length of the CDR3 is 15 residues. The germline V gene encodes CDR1 SNHLY and CDR2 FYNNEI. V lost 6 bases, J lost 4 bases, and 13 bases lay in between. CDR3 coding DNA: TGTGCCAGCAGGCCCCGGGACAAATATAATTCACCCCTCCACTTT. The encoded protein is CASRPRDKYNSPLHF.

This sequence joins TRBV6-5 and TRBJ1-2; a possible D gene is TRBD1 (6 bases). Trimming removed 6 bases at V and 2 bases at J, with 13 bases between. The germline V gene has CDR1 MNHEY and CDR2 SVGAGI. The CDR3 covers 14 residues. CDR3 sequence (DNA): TGTGCCAGCAGCCCCACGACAGGAAACTATGGCTACACCTTC. Protein product: CASSPTTGNYGYTF.

This clone is a singleton in its sample. This chain joins TRBV19 and TRBJ1-2, with 11 bases fitting TRBD1. V was clipped by 5 bases and J by 7 bases; unmatched bases: 9. Germline values: CDR1 LNHDA, CDR2 SQIVND (reference sequence). The CDR3 has 15 residues. CDR3 sequence reads: CASSATGTGGSGYTF. In DNA, the CDR3 is TGTGCCAGTAGTGCAACCGGGACAGGGGGTAGTGGCTACACCTTC.

This clone was found a few times. J is TRBJ1-5 and V is TRBV7-9; possibly TRBD1 for D (6 bases). The CDR3 loop spans 14 amino acids. Germline CDR1 is SEHNR and CDR2 is FQNEAQ (reference sequence). Trimming took off 5 bases at V and 0 bases at J, with 8 bases between the two ends. The CDR3 sequence is CASSGQTSNQPQHF. CDR3 coding DNA: TGTGCCAGCAGCGGACAGACTAGCAATCAGCCCCAGCATTTT. The full variable domain, rest sourced from reference TRBV7-9 and TRBJ1-5, is DTGVSQNPRHKITKRGQNVTFRCDPISEHNRLYWYRQTLGQGPEFLTYFQNEAQLEKSRLLSDRFSAERPKGSFSTLEIQRTEQGDSAMYLCASSGQTSNQPQHFGDGTRLSIL.

The CDR3 bases are TGTGCCAGCAGCTTCGGCAGGGGGCGGACCGGGGAGCTGTTTTTT. This gives the protein CASSFGRGRTGELFF. The gene calls are TRBV7-3 and TRBJ2-2; 8 bases fit TRBD1. This CDR3 comprises 15 residues. Per the germline V gene, CDR1 is SGHTA and CDR2 is FQGTGA. J was trimmed by 5 bases and V by 3 bases; bases with no gene match: 5.

J is TRBJ2-2 and V is TRBV5-4; D remains unclear. Germline-derived CDR1 and CDR2 are SGHNT and YYREEE (reference sequence). The CDR3 has 15 residues. The ends were cut back, 3 bases at V and 0 bases at J, with 9 bases in the middle. CDR3 residues: CASSSGTTNTGELFF. CDR3 DNA: TGTGCCAGCAGCTCGGGTACAACGAACACCGGGGAGCTGTTTTTT.

The chain is built from TRBV4-2 and TRBJ2-3; no firm D call. Germline V gene lookup returns CDR1 LGHNA and CDR2 YNFKEQ. The V end was cut by 0 bases, the J end by 2 bases, with 9 bases between. This CDR3 is 15 amino acids long. CDR3 DNA: TGTGCCAGCAGCCAAGAATCGGTCCCCACAGATACGCAGTATTTT. Translated, it gives CASSQESVPTDTQYF.

This chain uses TRBV5-1 with TRBJ2-1; 11 bases align to TRBD2. V gave up 1 base and J gave up 2 bases; unmatched junction bases: 8. Per the germline V gene, CDR1 is SGHRS and CDR2 is YFSETQ. The length of the CDR3 is 18 residues. Here the CDR3 DNA reads TGCGCCAGCAGCTTGCTGTCTAGCGGGGGGCTGACCTACAATGAGCAGTTCTTC. It yields the protein CASSLLSSGGLTYNEQFF.

The chain employs TRBV7-2 and TRBJ2-3; unclear D gene. CDR1 SGHTA and CDR2 FQGNSA come from the germline V gene. V shed 0 bases and J shed 4 bases, with 11 bases lying between them. The CDR3 spans 15 residues. The CDR3 is CASSLAKDIPDTQYF. CDR3 DNA: TGTGCCAGCAGCTTAGCGAAAGACATCCCAGATACGCAGTATTTT.

CDR3: CASSLEGREVDTQYF. In nucleotides, the CDR3 is TGTGCCAGCAGCTTAGAGGGCAGGGAGGTAGATACGCAGTATTTT. The chain recombines TRBV11-3 with TRBJ2-3; possibly TRBD2 for D (6 bases). Per the germline V gene, CDR1 is SGHNT and CDR2 is YENEEA. The CDR3 runs to 15 residues. Trimming shortened V by 0 bases and J by 5 bases, and 12 bases separated the two germline ends.

This clone was seen a single time. This rearrangement joins TRBV5-5 to TRBJ2-1; 11 bases map to TRBD2. CDR3 length: 17 residues. The V segment lost 2 bases and the J segment 1 base; nucleotides outside the gene matches: 5. Germline loops: CDR1 SGHKS, CDR2 YYEKEE (reference sequence). CDR3 sequence: CASSLAGTSGSYNEQFF. The CDR3 DNA follows: TGTGCCAGCAGCTTAGCCGGGACTAGCGGATCCTACAATGAGCAGTTCTTC.

On this clone itself: At one of its ends the junction is not consistent with the germline gene, which may arise from a read error. The V call is TRBV6-5, the J call TRBJ1-2, with 8 bases aligning to TRBD1. The CDR3 length is 14 residues. Germline assignment: CDR1 MNHEY and CDR2 SVGAGI. The CDR3 DNA reads TGTGCCAGCAGTTACTCTCCACCGCCTAACAGGGGGAGCTTC. Translated, it gives CASSYSPPPNRGSF.

J is TRBJ1-1 and V is TRBV19; unclear D gene. The CDR3 runs 11 residues. V shed 3 bases and J shed 6 bases, with 5 bases lying between them. The germline V gene has CDR1 LNHDA and CDR2 SQIVND (reference sequence). The CDR3 here is CASSITAEAFF. CDR3 coding DNA: TGTGCCAGTAGTATTACGGCTGAAGCTTTCTTT.

The chain employs TRBV27 and TRBJ2-2; 8 bases are a match to TRBD1. Germline trimming cut 6 bases from V and 1 base from J; bases unmatched to any gene: 4. This CDR3 comprises 15 residues. Germline CDR1 is MNHEY and CDR2 is SMNVEV (reference sequence). CDR3 bases: TGTGCCAGCAGCCCGGACAGGGAGAACACCGGGGAGCTGTTTTTT. This encodes CASSPDRENTGELFF.

The chain links TRBV7-3 to TRBJ2-3, with no clear D. V lost 5 bases and J 5 bases, leaving 11 bases between the germline ends. The germline V gene has CDR1 SGHTA and CDR2 FQGTGA. The CDR3 has 13 amino acids. CDR3 coding DNA: TGTGCCAGCAGCCAACTTGAGGAAGATACGCAGTATTTT. Translated, it gives CASSQLEEDTQYF.

This clone was counted between two and nine times. The V gene is TRBV27, the J gene TRBJ2-1, with D possibly TRBD1 on 6 matching bases. Germline CDR1 MNHEY, CDR2 SMNVEV (reference sequence). The CDR3 runs to 15 residues. Trimming cost V 2 bases and J 9 bases, with 17 bases left between them. CDR3 coding DNA: TGTGCCAGCAGTTTAGGATCAGGGACATCGGGTGAGCAGTTCTTC. Protein sequence: CASSLGSGTSGEQFF.

This chain joins TRBV10-2 and TRBJ1-6; D unclear. The CDR3 is made up of 15 amino acids. CDR1 WSHSY and CDR2 SAAADI come from the germline V gene. Trimming cost V 4 bases and J 8 bases, with 15 bases left between them. This CDR3 is CASSVKSLRDSPLHF. CDR3 coding DNA: TGCGCCAGCAGTGTAAAGTCCCTCCGAGATTCACCCCTCCACTTT.

This clone has just one count. The chain carries TRBV11-1 and TRBJ2-3; 12 bases align to TRBD2. There are 17 residues in the CDR3. Germline V gene lookup returns CDR1 SGHAT and CDR2 FQDESV (reference sequence). Trimming cost V 4 bases and J 8 bases; bases outside gene matches: 13. CDR3 DNA: TGTGCCAGCAGCTACTGGACTAGCGGGGAGGTCGTAGGTACGCAGTATTTT. Encoded protein: CASSYWTSGEVVGTQYF.

The chain recombines TRBV7-3 with TRBJ1-2, with TRBD1 matching 7 bases. Germline V gene data show CDR1 as SGHTA and CDR2 as FQGTGA. The CDR3 is 14 residues long. The ends lost 5 bases at V and 6 bases at J; junction bases unmatched: 9. The CDR3 protein is CASSRTGTGDGYTF. CDR3 nucleotide sequence: TGTGCCAGCAGCCGGACCGGTACAGGGGATGGCTACACCTTC.

The CDR3 spells CATSRDRLLAKNIQYF. The CDR3 nucleotides are TGTGCCACCAGCAGAGATCGTCTTCTAGCCAAAAACATTCAGTACTTC. The V and J genes are TRBV15 and TRBJ2-4; no clear D. The V gene's germline CDR1 is LNHNV and CDR2 YYDKDF (reference sequence). The CDR3 loop spans 16 amino acids. V shed 0 bases and J shed 0 bases, with 9 bases lying between them.

The chain employs TRBV5-1 and TRBJ2-5; 7 positions match TRBD1. The DNA end lines up better with TRBJ2-7; the J call may be wrong. Germline CDR1 is SGHRS and CDR2 is YFSETQ. The CDR3 has 15 residues. In DNA form, the CDR3 reads TGCGCCAGCAGCCTGCTAGGGACAGCCTCCTACGAGCAGTACTTC. It specifies CASSLLGTASYEQYF.

V and J are TRBV7-6 and TRBJ1-1, with 8 bases that match TRBD1. J gave up 4 bases and V 5 bases, and 15 bases lay outside the gene matches. The V gene's germline CDR1 is SGHVS and CDR2 FNYEAQ. The CDR3 totals 17 residues. In DNA form, the CDR3 reads TGTGCCAGCAGCCCCCGGACAGGGCTACCCCTTGGCACTGAAGCTTTCTTT. Protein sequence: CASSPRTGLPLGTEAFF.